This T cell receptor beta chain was captured by sequencing in a study of cytomegalovirus exposure and HLA in healthy donors. The assay was immunoSEQ multiplex PCR, and TCRdb's table has in-frame clones only and misses some. The sample gives over 200,000 clones, approximately 82% of which show up once; around 5.5% is in the top ten. The CDR3 spans 16 residues. Germline trimming cut 3 bases from V and 11 bases from J; bases unmatched to any gene: 13. Germline values: CDR1 MNHEY, CDR2 SMNVEV (reference sequence). The genes are TRBV27 and TRBJ2-2, with 9 bases fitting TRBD1. This receptor was identified in a woman aged 18-29 years in good health and CMV-seronegative. The sequencing input was PBMCs. Here the CDR3 DNA reads TGTGCCAGCAGTTTCCTGGGGGTGACAGGGGGGAATGAGCTGTTTTTT. Residues: CASSFLGVTGGNELFF.